This TCR beta chain was sequenced during a study of PD-1 blockade in classical Hodgkin lymphoma. In the study overall: Once every 2 weeks, patients received intravenous nivolumab at 3 mg/kg.

Per germline, CDR1 MNHEY and CDR2 SMNVEV (reference sequence). With 7 bases removed from V and 3 bases from J, the gap between germline ends came to 16 bases. The CDR3 is 14 amino acids. This clone has only one observation. What it binds is unknown. No patient escaped relapse after autologous stem cell transplantation, and brentuximab vedotin exposure varied. The study's findings and limits: Partial responders and progressors had significantly lower baseline TCR diversity. By C4D1 there was a significant rise in CD4+ TCR diversity but not in CD8+ TCR diversity.

Produced via immunoSEQ multiplex PCR; TCRdb's table is partial and in-frame only. The sample contains 60,000 to 75,000 clones, 90% of which appear only once. This material consisted of peripheral blood mononuclear cells (PBMCs), taken at baseline. The receptor's source is a human donor with classical Hodgkin lymphoma. The chain employs TRBV27 and TRBJ2-7, with D possibly matching TRBD2 (6 bases). The DNA for the CDR3 is TGTGCCAGCATTTCGAGCGGGCCGTTCTACGAGCAGTACTTC. Translating gives CASISSGPFYEQYF.